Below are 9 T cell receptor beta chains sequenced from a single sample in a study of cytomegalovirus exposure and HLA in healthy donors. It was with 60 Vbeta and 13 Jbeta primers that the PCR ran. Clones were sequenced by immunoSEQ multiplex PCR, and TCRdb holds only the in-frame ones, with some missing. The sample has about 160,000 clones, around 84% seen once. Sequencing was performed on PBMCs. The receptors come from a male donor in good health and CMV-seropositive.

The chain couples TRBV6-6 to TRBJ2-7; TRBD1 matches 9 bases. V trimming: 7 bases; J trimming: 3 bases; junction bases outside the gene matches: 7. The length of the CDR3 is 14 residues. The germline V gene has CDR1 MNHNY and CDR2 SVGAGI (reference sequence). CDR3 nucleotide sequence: TGTGCCAGCACCCGGACAGGGGCAGTCTACGAGCAGTACTTC. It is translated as CASTRTGAVYEQYF.

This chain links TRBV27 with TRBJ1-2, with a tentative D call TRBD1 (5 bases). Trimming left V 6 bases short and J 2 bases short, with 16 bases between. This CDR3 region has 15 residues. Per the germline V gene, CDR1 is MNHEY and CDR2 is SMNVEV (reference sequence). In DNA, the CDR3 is TGTGCCAGCAGACACGGGGCAGGAGGGAACTATGGCTACACCTTC. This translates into CASRHGAGGNYGYTF.

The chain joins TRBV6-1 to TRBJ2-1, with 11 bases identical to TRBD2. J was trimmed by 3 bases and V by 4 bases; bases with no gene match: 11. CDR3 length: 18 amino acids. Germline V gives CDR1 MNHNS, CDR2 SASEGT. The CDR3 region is CASSVSRTSGHDYNEQFF. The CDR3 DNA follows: TGTGCCAGCAGTGTTTCGCGGACTAGCGGGCATGACTACAATGAGCAGTTCTTC.

The CDR3 bases are TGCGCCAGCAGCGTTCCGCCTGGCGGGACAGGGCCGTACGAGCAGTACTTC. The encoded protein is CASSVPPGGTGPYEQYF. The genes are TRBV4-1 and TRBJ2-7; the match to TRBD1 covers 9 bases. The CDR3 runs 17 residues. V shed 5 bases, J shed 4 bases, and the junction held 15 bases outside the gene matches. Germline CDR1 MGHRA, CDR2 YSYEKL.

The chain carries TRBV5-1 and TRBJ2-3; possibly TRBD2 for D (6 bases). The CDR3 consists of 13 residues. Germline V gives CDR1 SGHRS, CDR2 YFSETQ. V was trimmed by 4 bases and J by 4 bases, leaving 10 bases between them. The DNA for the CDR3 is TGCGCCAGCAGCCCGGGACTGCCAGATACGCAGTATTTT. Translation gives CASSPGLPDTQYF.

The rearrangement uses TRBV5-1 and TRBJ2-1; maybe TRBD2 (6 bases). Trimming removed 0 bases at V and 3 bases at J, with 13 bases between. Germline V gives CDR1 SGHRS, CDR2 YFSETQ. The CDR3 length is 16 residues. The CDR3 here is CASSLAVIGGYNEQFF. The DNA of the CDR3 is TGCGCCAGCAGCTTGGCCGTAATCGGGGGCTACAATGAGCAGTTCTTC.

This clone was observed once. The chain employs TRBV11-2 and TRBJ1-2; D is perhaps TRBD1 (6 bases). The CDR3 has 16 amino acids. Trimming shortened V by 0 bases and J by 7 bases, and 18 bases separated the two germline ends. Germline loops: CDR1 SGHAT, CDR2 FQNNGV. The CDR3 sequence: CASSLDLDRPGFGYTF. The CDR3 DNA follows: TGTGCCAGCAGCTTAGATCTTGACAGGCCTGGGTTTGGCTACACCTTC.

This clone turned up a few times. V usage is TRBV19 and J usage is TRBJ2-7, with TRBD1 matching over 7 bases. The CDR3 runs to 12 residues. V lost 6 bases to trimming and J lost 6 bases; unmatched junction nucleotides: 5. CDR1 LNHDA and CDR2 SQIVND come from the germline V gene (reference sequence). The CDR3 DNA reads TGTGCCAGTAGCCAGACAGGGTCCGAGCAGTACTTC. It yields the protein CASSQTGSEQYF. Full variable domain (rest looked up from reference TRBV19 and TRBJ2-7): DGGITQSPKYLFRKEGQNVTLSCEQNLNHDAMYWYRQDPGQGLRLIYYSQIVNDFQKGDIAEGYSVSREKKESFPLTVTSAQKNPTAFYLCASSQTGSEQYFGPGTRLTVT.

CDR3 in amino acids: CAWRGTGNQPQHF. Here the CDR3 DNA reads TGTGCCTGGAGGGGGACAGGTAATCAGCCCCAGCATTTT. This chain links TRBV30 with TRBJ1-5, with 8 nucleotides matching TRBD1. The CDR3 covers 13 residues. The germline CDR1 and CDR2 sequences are GTSNPN and SVGIG (reference sequence). V lost 3 bases, J lost 4 bases, and 2 bases stayed unmatched.